One sample yielded the 5 T cell receptor beta chains listed below, sequenced in a study of T-cell reconstitution after alpha-beta-depleted transplantation in children. Unique molecular identifiers were incorporated during preparation of the TCRbeta library. TCRdb ran MiXCR on the PCR reads and lists one entry per CDR3 protein. Here the sample spans about 340,000 distinct CDR3 sequences, less than 15% being singletons. Sequences were derived from PBMCs, sampled from the stem cell graft. The receptors were gathered from a human donor who donated a stem cell graft to a child with Fanconi anemia.

This clonotype showed up many times. The rearrangement uses TRBV5-1 and TRBJ1-2, with D uncertain. Germline V gene data show CDR1 as SGHRS and CDR2 as YFSETQ. Trimming shortened V by 0 bases and J by 4 bases, and 10 bases separated the two germline ends. This CDR3 contains 14 residues. CDR3 sequence reads: CASSLELPPYGYTF. The CDR3, as DNA: TGCGCCAGCAGCTTGGAGCTCCCCCCCTATGGCTACACCTTC.

This CDR3 is CASRDADTQYF. DNA for the CDR3: TGTGCCAGCAGAGATGCAGATACGCAGTATTTT. The chain links TRBV7-2 to TRBJ2-3; D is unresolved. The CDR3 sequence is 11 residues long. The germline V gene has CDR1 SGHTA and CDR2 FQGNSA. The V end lost 6 bases, the J end lost 4 bases, and 5 bases lay between the germline ends.

This clonotype was detected only a few times. The CDR3 region is CSASWGQGGNEQFF. DNA of the CDR3: TGCAGTGCGAGCTGGGGACAGGGCGGCAATGAGCAGTTCTTC. This chain connects TRBV20-1 to TRBJ2-1; 9 bases fit TRBD1. Germline V gives CDR1 DFQATT, CDR2 SNEGSKA (reference sequence). Losses at the gene ends were 6 bases for V and 6 bases for J; bases not matched to a gene: 9. This CDR3 contains 14 residues.

This clonotype appeared a few times. The chain couples TRBV24-1 to TRBJ2-1; 8 nucleotides align to TRBD1. V shed 4 bases, J shed 10 bases, and the junction held 11 bases outside the gene matches. Germline values: CDR1 KGHDR, CDR2 SFDVKD. This CDR3 region has 15 residues. The CDR3 spells CATSEPGQGLSEQFF. CDR3 DNA: TGTGCCACCAGTGAGCCTGGACAGGGCCTCTCCGAGCAGTTCTTC.

This clonotype was recorded a few times. V is TRBV15 and J is TRBJ2-1; tentative D call: TRBD1 (6 bases). Trimming shortened V by 5 bases and J by 8 bases, and 16 bases separated the two germline ends. CDR3 length: 14 residues. The germline CDR1 and CDR2 sequences are LNHNV and YYDKDF (reference sequence). The CDR3 region has the DNA TGTGCCACCAGCCGGCTGACAGGTAAAGATGAGCAGTTCTTC. Protein: CATSRLTGKDEQFF.